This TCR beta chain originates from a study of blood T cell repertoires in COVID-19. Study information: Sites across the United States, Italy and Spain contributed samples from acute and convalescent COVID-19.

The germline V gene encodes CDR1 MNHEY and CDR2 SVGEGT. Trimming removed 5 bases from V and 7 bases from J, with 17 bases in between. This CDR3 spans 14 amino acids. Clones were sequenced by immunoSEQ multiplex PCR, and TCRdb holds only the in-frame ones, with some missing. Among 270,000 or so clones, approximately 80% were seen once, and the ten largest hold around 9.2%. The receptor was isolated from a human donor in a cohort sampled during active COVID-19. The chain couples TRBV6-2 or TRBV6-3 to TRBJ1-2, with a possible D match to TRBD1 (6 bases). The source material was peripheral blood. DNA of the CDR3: TGTGCCAGCAGTCCCTCCCAGGGGCACGGTGGCTACACCTTC. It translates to CASSPSQGHGGYTF.